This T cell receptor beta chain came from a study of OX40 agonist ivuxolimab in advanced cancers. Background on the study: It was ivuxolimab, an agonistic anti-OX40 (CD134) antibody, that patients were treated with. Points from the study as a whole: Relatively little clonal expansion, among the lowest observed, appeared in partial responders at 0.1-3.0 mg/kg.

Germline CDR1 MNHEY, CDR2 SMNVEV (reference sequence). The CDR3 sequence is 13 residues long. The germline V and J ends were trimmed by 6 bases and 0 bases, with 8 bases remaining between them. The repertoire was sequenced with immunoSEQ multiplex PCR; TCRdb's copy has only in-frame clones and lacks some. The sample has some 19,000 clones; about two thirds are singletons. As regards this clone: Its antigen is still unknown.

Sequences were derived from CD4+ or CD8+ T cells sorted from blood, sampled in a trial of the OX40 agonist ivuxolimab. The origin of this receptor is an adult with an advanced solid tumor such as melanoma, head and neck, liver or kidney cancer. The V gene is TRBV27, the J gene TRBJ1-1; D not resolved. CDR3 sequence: CASSLAMNTEAFF. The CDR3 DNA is TGTGCCAGCAGCCTAGCCATGAACACTGAAGCTTTCTTT.